This TCR beta chain was recovered during a study of blood T cell repertoires in COVID-19. Study summary: The United States, Italy and Spain supplied acute and convalescent COVID-19 samples. The analysed material was cDNA or gDNA that came from T cells, B-cell-depleted T cells, or PBMCs.

The CDR3 is 15 residues long. With V trimmed by 6 bases and J by 3 bases, 6 bases remained unmatched. Germline CDR1 is LNHDA and CDR2 is SQIVND (reference sequence). Data came from immunoSEQ multiplex PCR; TCRdb stores just in-frame clones and leaves some out. This table holds some 310,000 clones, under 90% found once. The V call is TRBV19, the J call TRBJ1-4; 8 nucleotides match TRBD1. The clonotype was recovered from a woman in her twenties or thirties with COVID-19, enrolled during active disease. Sequencing was done on a sample of peripheral blood. The DNA for the CDR3 is TGTGCCAGTAGCCAGGGGGCCGGGTCTAATGAAAAACTGTTTTTT. As protein: CASSQGAGSNEKLFF.